This entry features one TCR beta chain sequence. The sample is drawn from a study of control samples from healthy donors and cancer patients. Repertoires were generated with immunoSEQ multiplex PCR, while TCRdb's copy carries only in-frame clones and drops some. The repertoire holds 150,000 or so clones, roughly 88% seen once, with about 1.7% in the top ten. Germline assignment: CDR1 SNHLY and CDR2 FYNNEI. The CDR3 extends over 15 amino acids. V was pared by 2 bases and J by 3 bases, with 0 bases of the junction left unmatched. The sample consisted of blood. The sequence was collected from a man between 18 and 35 years old in good health. The chain combines TRBV2 with TRBJ2-1; 11 positions agree with TRBD2. CDR3 in DNA: TGTGCCAGCAGTGAACTAGCGGGGGGCTACAATGAGCAGTTCTTC. Its protein product is CASSELAGGYNEQFF.